This TCR beta chain was recovered during a study of shared clonotypes between healthy human individuals (dated by TCRdb to 2020 to 2022). In terms of the full investigation: Two women and three men aged 18 to 49 years were included in the cohort. Each donor's leukapheresis produced roughly between roughly 0.85 and 9.5 billion PBMCs. Per donor, three plates each were used for CD4 naive and CD4 memory, two for CD8 naive, and one for CD8 memory. The study deeply sequenced blood TCR repertoires of about five healthy adults to estimate repertoire size and the extent of clonotype sharing between individuals. Different laboratories and diverse techniques were used to prepare libraries and sequence TCR repertoires, to increase sequencing depth and limit assay-specific biases. Results the study describes overall, beyond this receptor: When several donors were compared, the shared fraction of clonotypes was around 5.1% for naive CD4, around 3.6% for naive CD8, 2% to 2.5% for memory CD4, and around 0.37% for memory CD8. Compared with non-shared clonotypes, the clonotypes found in all four sorted-subset donors had higher generation probabilities. Naive subsets generally had larger estimated clonotype richness than memory subsets. Pairwise subsampling indicated that sequencing depth was expected to affect the degree of clonotype sharing among donors. Because the study included only a small number of donors, the genetic and exposure-history diversity represented was limited. Only blood was sampled, and tissue TCR repertoires likely differ from those in blood. Even with the large sequencing depth, rarefaction of the sorted-subset datasets indicated that sequencing was incomplete.

TCR CDR3 regions were amplified from genomic DNA by multiplex PCR using the deep immunoSEQ assay. Extracted genomic DNA from each cell subset was distributed evenly across all wells of several immunoSEQ 96-well plates, and each plate was treated as a replicate. Each replicate PCR for sorted subsets received roughly 200 ng genomic DNA, equal to tens of thousands of T cell genomes. The purified libraries were quantified using a Qubit 3.0 fluorometer, sized with a Bioanalyzer 2100, and then quantified again using the KAPA Library Quantification kit. Each immunoSEQ 96-well plate was sequenced on its own single-read 150-cycle Illumina NextSeq 550 flow cell. Under the source paper's analysis protocol: Because only junctional sequences without quality scores were contained in the immunoSEQ output, filtering matching that applied to full-length reads could not be performed. To assign V/J genes and CDR3, sequences were annotated against IMGT germline references using PyIR, a Python wrapper for IgBLAST v1.9. Any read was removed if the V/J assignment was weak (E-value above 1e-6), the CDR3 was missing, or the read contained stop codons, out-of-frame junctions, or ambiguous translated residues. A V3J clonotype was defined by an identical inferred V gene, J gene, and CDR3 amino acid sequence. Percentage overlap between repertoires was calculated by dividing the number of shared unique clonotypes by the size of the smaller repertoire. Three approaches were used to assess repertoire richness: RTK rarefaction, the Chao1 estimator, and Recon v2.1 estimates of unobserved clonotypes. For all TCRbeta clonotypes obtained by the gDNA method from a few donors, generation probabilities were computed with OLGA. TCRdb re-hosts the immuneACCESS table, in-frame sequences only. Its copies lack some clones; in the studies checked, an unresolved V gene accounts for under half of them, and the cause for the rest is not known. Clone size and V and J calls were adopted from that table, with D and trimming inferred from the DNA. The table for this sample lists 300,000 to 400,000 clones; over 65% of them were counted only once. The ten largest clonotypes hold approximately 10% of the sample.

Germline trimming: 7 bases from V, 0 bases from J; junction bases outside gene matches: 3. Taken from the germline V gene, the CDR1 and CDR2 loops are WSHSY and SAAADI. Including cysteine and phenylalanine, the CDR3 has 13 amino acids. The sequence is cut down to CDR3 DNA, 39 bases in frame from base 1. Donors were healthy HIV-negative adults with no recently reported acute infections or vaccinations. All donors were Caucasian adults living in Nashville, Tennessee, USA. CD4+ T cells were enriched by magnetic negative selection, after which naive cells were positively selected on CD45RA and the negative fraction was taken as the memory subset. Blood was collected by leukapheresis, and PBMCs were isolated by Ficoll-Histopaque density gradient centrifugation and then cryopreserved in liquid nitrogen vapor phase. Purity and quantity of every magnetically sorted T cell population were checked by analytical flow cytometry. Genomic DNA was isolated from each sorted fraction and quantified by UV absorbance on a Nanodrop 2000c.

This clone was seen only once. The antigen this receptor binds is unknown. No much larger clone is present one base from it, and per-base qualities are unavailable. The receptor chain draws on TRBV10-2 and TRBJ2-7; a stretch of 7 junction bases matches TRBD2. Sequencing input: memory CD4+ T cells sorted from blood. In light of the paper, this sample's cell subset or site label describes: CD45RA-negative fraction. The sequence came from a man aged 30 to 39 in good health. The CDR3 corresponds to CASTASGSYEQYF. The base sequence is TGCGCCAGCACGGCTAGCGGCTCCTACGAGCAGTACTTC.